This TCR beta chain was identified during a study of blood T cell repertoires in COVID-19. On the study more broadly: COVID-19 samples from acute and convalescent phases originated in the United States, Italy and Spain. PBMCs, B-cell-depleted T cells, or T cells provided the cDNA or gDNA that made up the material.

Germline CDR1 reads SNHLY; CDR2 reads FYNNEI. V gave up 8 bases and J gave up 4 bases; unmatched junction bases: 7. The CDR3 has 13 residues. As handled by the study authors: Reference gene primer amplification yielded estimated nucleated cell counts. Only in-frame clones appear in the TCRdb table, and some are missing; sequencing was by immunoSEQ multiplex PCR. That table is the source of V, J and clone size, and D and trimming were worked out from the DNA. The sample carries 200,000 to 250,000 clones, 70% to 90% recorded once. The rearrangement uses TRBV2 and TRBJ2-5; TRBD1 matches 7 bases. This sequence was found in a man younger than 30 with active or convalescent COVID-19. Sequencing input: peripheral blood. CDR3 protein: CASLRDSRETQYF. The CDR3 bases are TGTGCCAGCCTAAGGGACAGCCGAGAGACCCAGTACTTC.